These 11 T cell receptor beta chains were all obtained from the same sample, sequenced in a study of patients and donors after allogeneic stem cell transplantation. TCRdb independently ran MiXCR on the RT-PCR reads; one entry per CDR3 protein. This sample carries roughly 940,000 distinct CDR3 sequences, about a sixth of them seen once, and the ten largest clones take 5% to 7.5%. Sequences were obtained from blood, either unsorted or a sorted T cell fraction (not recorded which). These receptors were collected from a human donor who was either an allogeneic HSCT recipient or a stem cell or donor lymphocyte infusion donor (not recorded which). It is not recorded whose cells these are; they may come from a transplant donor.

This clonotype was counted a few times. The chain has TRBV12-3 or TRBV12-4 and TRBJ1-2; maybe TRBD1 (5 bases). V was trimmed by 6 bases and J by 6 bases, leaving 14 bases between them. The CDR3 extends over 13 amino acids. CDR3 loop: CASSSTGSNGYTF. The CDR3 coding sequence is TGTGCCAGCAGCTCAACAGGCTCTAATGGCTACACCTTC.

V and J are TRBV3-1 and TRBJ2-2; no clear D gene. Between the trimmed V and J ends, which lost 5 bases and 4 bases, there was a span of 14 bases. The V gene's germline CDR1 is LGHDT and CDR2 YNNKEL (reference sequence). This CDR3 comprises 15 residues. CDR3 coding DNA: TGTGCCAGCAGCTCCCTCGGCCGTCGCACCGGGGAGCTGTTTTTT. As protein: CASSSLGRRTGELFF.

The genes are TRBV27 and TRBJ2-5, with D tentatively TRBD1 (6 bases). Between the trimmed V and J ends, which lost 6 bases and 5 bases, there was a span of 19 bases. Germline lookup yields CDR1 MNHEY and CDR2 SMNVEV (reference sequence). The length of the CDR3 is 15 residues. CDR3 amino acids: CASSTTSGGGETQYF. As DNA, the CDR3 is TGTGCCAGCAGCACCACGTCTGGGGGCGGGGAGACCCAGTACTTC.

This clonotype turned up a few times. This sequence joins TRBV20-1 and TRBJ2-1, with D perhaps matching TRBD1 or TRBD2 (5 bases each). The CDR3 contains 15 residues. V shed 6 bases and J shed 8 bases, with 23 bases lying between them. Germline CDR1 is DFQATT and CDR2 is SNEGSKA (reference sequence). Written as DNA, the CDR3 is TGCAGTGCCAGGCTGGGGGAGATCGGGCGAGATGAGCAGTTCTTC. Encoded protein: CSARLGEIGRDEQFF.

The J gene is TRBJ2-1, the V gene TRBV9; possibly TRBD2 for D (6 bases). V lost 4 bases and J lost 0, with 11 bases in between. CDR3 length equals 15 residues. Per the germline V gene, CDR1 is SGDLS and CDR2 is YYNGEE. The CDR3 reads CASSPQRVSYNEQFF. The DNA for the CDR3 is TGTGCCAGCAGCCCCCAGCGGGTCTCCTACAATGAGCAGTTCTTC.

This clonotype was detected only a few times. The CDR3 region is CASSPPGQGNNEQFF. The CDR3 bases are TGTGCCAGCTCACCACCGGGACAGGGGAATAATGAGCAGTTCTTC. The chain joins TRBV18 to TRBJ2-1, with 10 bases fitting TRBD1. V shed 0 bases, J shed 7 bases, and the junction held 3 bases outside the gene matches. CDR3 size: 15 residues. The germline gives CDR1 KGHSH, CDR2 LQKENI.

This clonotype was observed a handful of times. The chain employs TRBV11-2 and TRBJ1-1; no reliable D call. The V gene lost 0 bases and the J gene lost 0 bases, with 14 bases spanning the gap. The CDR3 has 17 residues. CDR1 and CDR2 (germline): SGHAT, FQNNGV. The CDR3 loop is CASSLDRVAPLNTEAFF. DNA for the CDR3: TGTGCCAGCAGCTTAGATCGGGTTGCGCCGTTGAACACTGAAGCTTTCTTT.

V is TRBV4-2 and J is TRBJ2-1; D uncertain. Germline V gene lookup returns CDR1 LGHNA and CDR2 YNFKEQ. Trimming removed 6 bases at V and 0 bases at J, with 15 bases between. This CDR3 has 16 amino acids. This chain's CDR3 is CASSLPDSSSYNEQFF. The CDR3 coding sequence is TGTGCCAGCAGTCTCCCCGACTCTTCCTCCTACAATGAGCAGTTCTTC.

This clonotype has just a few counts. CDR3 nucleotides: TGTGCCAGCAGCCCGCCCCGGACTACGAACACCGGGGAGCTGTTTTTT. Its protein product is CASSPPRTTNTGELFF. The chain has TRBV12-3 or TRBV12-4 and TRBJ2-2, with D possibly being TRBD2 (6 bases). The V and J ends lost 6 bases and 0 bases respectively, with 14 bases between them. This CDR3 has 16 amino acids.

This clonotype was counted between two and nine times. One junction end disagrees with the germline gene, perhaps due to a read error. The V and J genes are TRBV4-3 and TRBJ2-1, with D unclear. Germline values: CDR1 LGHNA, CDR2 YSLEER. This CDR3 is 13 amino acids long. CDR3 region: CASTQEGLNEQFF. DNA of the CDR3: TGCGCCAGCACCCAAGAAGGGCTCAATGAGCAGTTCTTC.

The CDR3 nucleotides are TGTGCCAGCAGCTTAAGAATCGGCACCGGGGAGCTGTTTTTT. Translated: CASSLRIGTGELFF. V usage is TRBV7-9 and J usage is TRBJ2-2, with D unresolved. Between the trimmed V and J ends, which lost 2 bases and 4 bases, there was a span of 8 bases. In germline, CDR1 is SEHNR, CDR2 FQNEAQ (reference sequence). The CDR3 sequence is 14 residues long.